These 31 T cell receptor beta chains share one sample of origin, sequenced in a study of regulatory T cells in long-lasting Graves disease. Time point reported: persistent/refractory GD, antithyroid drugs over 5 years with positive TRAb. The TCR library was made from RNA extracted from PBMCs. With iRepertoire HTBI primers and Arm-PCR of CDR3 regions, TCR beta libraries were built. From the multiplex PCR reads, TCRdb called clonotypes with MiXCR, one entry per CDR3 protein. The data contain roughly 450,000 distinct CDR3 sequences, roughly a quarter of them singletons. Sequences were derived from peripheral blood mononuclear cells (PBMCs), sampled when the disease was refractory, from a patient treated with antithyroid drugs. The receptor source for this set is a female donor with Graves disease.

The V gene is TRBV6-9, the J gene TRBJ2-7, with D possibly TRBD2 on 5 matching bases. V was cut by 4 bases and J by 1 base, with 11 bases left in between. The germline CDR1 and CDR2 sequences are MNHGY and SVAAGI. This CDR3 has 14 residues. The CDR3 nucleotides read TGTGCCAGCAGTTCCGCGGGCCTATCCTACGAGCAGTACTTC. Translating gives CASSSAGLSYEQYF.

This chain uses TRBV18 with TRBJ2-2; D is perhaps TRBD1 or TRBD2 (5 bases each). With 3 bases removed from V and 0 bases from J, the gap between germline ends came to 14 bases. This CDR3 has 17 amino acids. The V gene's germline CDR1 is KGHSH and CDR2 LQKENI. The CDR3 reads CASSPQGRRTNTGELFF. CDR3 coding DNA: TGTGCCAGCTCACCCCAGGGTAGGAGGACGAACACCGGGGAGCTGTTTTTT.

This clonotype was picked up many times. This chain links TRBV13 with TRBJ2-7, with TRBD2 as a possible D gene (5 bases). Trimming left V 3 bases short and J 3 bases short, with 9 bases between. This CDR3 region has 13 residues. Germline assignment: CDR1 PRHDT and CDR2 FYEKMQ (reference sequence). The CDR3 protein is CASSFGVVYEQYF. CDR3 coding DNA: TGTGCCAGCAGCTTCGGGGTCGTCTACGAGCAGTACTTC.

In this sample, this clonotype turned up a few times. The chain employs TRBV13 and TRBJ2-7, with 7 bases matching TRBD1. The germline CDR1 and CDR2 sequences are PRHDT and FYEKMQ (reference sequence). The V gene end was trimmed by 4 bases and the J gene end by 6 bases; junction bases not matched to a gene: 9. This CDR3 has 14 residues. In nucleotides, the CDR3 is TGTGCCAGCAGCTCGACAGGGACCCTAGGCGAGCAGTACTTC. This codes for CASSSTGTLGEQYF.

About this clonotype itself: A read error is the likely source, as a far larger clone sits one nucleotide away. The chain employs TRBV11-2 and TRBJ2-5; no firm D call. CDR1 is SGHAT, CDR2 FQNNGV, per germline. The CDR3 has 12 amino acids. V shed 5 bases and J shed 9 bases, with 13 bases lying between them. CDR3 region: CASSQDHLAQYF. The DNA for the CDR3 is TGTGCCAGCAGCCAAGACCATTTGGCCCAGTACTTC. Full variable domain (remainder filled in from reference TRBV11-2 and TRBJ2-5): EAGVAQSPRYKIIEKRQSVAFWCNPISGHATLYWYQQILGQGPKLLIQFQNNGVVDDSQLPKDRFSAERLKGVDSTLKIQPAKLEDSAVYLCASSQDHLAQYFGPGTRLLVL.

The chain has TRBV6-1 and TRBJ2-5, with 11 bases aligning to TRBD2. The CDR3 spans 16 residues. Germline-derived CDR1 and CDR2 are MNHNS and SASEGT. The V segment lost 5 bases and the J segment 5 bases; nucleotides outside the gene matches: 10. DNA for the CDR3: TGTGCCAGCAGTCTCGGGACTAGCGGACGGTTGGAGACCCAGTACTTC. It specifies CASSLGTSGRLETQYF.

This chain joins TRBV5-6 and TRBJ2-7; D perhaps matches TRBD1 (6 bases). Per germline, CDR1 SGHDT and CDR2 YYEEEE. The CDR3 covers 16 residues. V was trimmed by 4 bases and J by 1 base, leaving 18 bases between them. The CDR3 here is CASSGKTGTKSYEQYF. For the CDR3, the DNA is TGTGCCAGCAGCGGAAAAACCGGGACAAAGTCCTACGAGCAGTACTTC.

The genes are TRBV5-1 and TRBJ2-5; the D is unclear. Germline V gene lookup returns CDR1 SGHRS and CDR2 YFSETQ. Trimming took off 0 bases at V and 5 bases at J, with 11 bases between the two ends. This CDR3 is built from 14 residues. CDR3 DNA sequence: TGCGCCAGCAGCTTGGGATTGGCGTTGGAGACCCAGTACTTC. It codes for CASSLGLALETQYF.

V usage is TRBV5-1 and J usage is TRBJ1-6; unclear D gene. Trimming took 2 bases from V and 5 from J, leaving 14 bases between them. The CDR3 contains 16 residues. Germline V CDR1 and CDR2: SGHRS, YFSETQ. In DNA, the CDR3 is TGCGCCAGCAGCTTAACGGATCTGGGCGATAATTCACCCCTCCACTTT. It yields the protein CASSLTDLGDNSPLHF. The variable domain in full, completed from reference TRBV5-1 and TRBJ1-6, reads KAGVTQTPRYLIKTRGQQVTLSCSPISGHRSVSWYQQTPGQGLQFLFEYFSETQRNKGNFPGRFSGRQFSNSRSEMNVSTLELGDSALYLCASSLTDLGDNSPLHFGNGTRLTVT.

The V gene is TRBV5-1, the J gene TRBJ2-5; maybe TRBD2 (6 bases). V dropped 0 bases and J dropped 4 bases, with 10 bases sitting between them. Germline V CDR1 and CDR2: SGHRS, YFSETQ. The CDR3 is 14 residues long. The CDR3 DNA follows: TGCGCCAGCAGCTTGGAGCCAGCGGGAGAGACCCAGTACTTC. Amino acid sequence: CASSLEPAGETQYF.

DNA for the CDR3: TGCGCCAGCAGCTTGGGTGGTACGGCAGCCCAAGAGACCCAGTACTTC. Translation: CASSLGGTAAQETQYF. This rearrangement joins TRBV5-1 to TRBJ2-5; no clear D gene. The CDR3 is 16 residues long. With 0 bases removed from V and 1 base from J, the gap between germline ends came to 13 bases. CDR1 SGHRS and CDR2 YFSETQ come from the germline V gene.

The chain has TRBV20-1 and TRBJ1-1; TRBD1 might be the D (5 bases). The CDR3 loop spans 16 amino acids. Germline loops: CDR1 DFQATT, CDR2 SNEGSKA (reference sequence). V lost 3 bases, J lost 6 bases, and 23 bases lay in between. The CDR3 region is CSASPKMGGIFAEAFF. The CDR3 region has the DNA TGCAGTGCTAGTCCCAAGATGGGGGGAATTTTTGCTGAAGCTTTCTTT.

Many counts were recorded for this clonotype. This sequence joins TRBV7-8 and TRBJ2-7; D unresolved. The CDR3 is 16 residues long. V was pared by 1 base and J by 0 bases, with 13 bases between. Germline CDR1 is SGHVS and CDR2 is FQNEAQ. The CDR3 DNA is TGTGCCAGCAGCTTAGGACGTAACCAACCCTCCTACGAGCAGTACTTC. Protein sequence: CASSLGRNQPSYEQYF. Complete variable domain (other parts from reference TRBV7-8 and TRBJ2-7): GAGVSQSPRYKVAKRGQDVALRCDPISGHVSLFWYQQALGQGPEFLTYFQNEAQLDKSGLPSDRFFAERPEGSVSTLKIQRTQQEDSAVYLCASSLGRNQPSYEQYFGPGTRLTVT.

The DNA for the CDR3 is TGTGCCAGCCTTCCGGGTGGAACTTTCTCTGGAAACACCATATATTTT. This codes for CASLPGGTFSGNTIYF. The chain joins TRBV6-1 to TRBJ1-3, with D hard to call. This CDR3 comprises 16 residues. Germline V gene lookup returns CDR1 MNHNS and CDR2 SASEGT. V lost 8 bases, J lost 0 bases, and 17 bases lay in between.

The rearrangement joins TRBV27 to TRBJ2-5, with TRBD1 identical over 10 bases. After removal of 8 bases from V and 5 bases from J, the junction contained 11 bases not matched to a gene. The CDR3 spans 15 residues. Germline V gene lookup returns CDR1 MNHEY and CDR2 SMNVEV (reference sequence). The CDR3 sequence: CASGKRPGQGETQYF. CDR3 DNA sequence: TGTGCCAGCGGAAAGCGACCGGGACAGGGGGAGACCCAGTACTTC.

J is TRBJ1-2 and V is TRBV5-1; 8 nucleotides agree with TRBD1. Germline V gives CDR1 SGHRS, CDR2 YFSETQ. After removal of 6 bases from V and 3 bases from J, the junction contained 13 bases not matched to a gene. CDR3 length: 16 amino acids. In DNA, the CDR3 is TGCGCCAGCACTTCCGATTCCGGGACAGGCGACTATGGCTACACCTTC. Its protein product is CASTSDSGTGDYGYTF.

V is TRBV12-3 or TRBV12-4 and J is TRBJ2-7, with a tentative D call TRBD1 (5 bases). V was shortened by 4 bases and J by 6 bases, with 19 bases between the two germline ends. The CDR3 length is 15 residues. CDR3 nucleotide sequence: TGTGCCAGCAGTTCCAGGGCGGCAAAAATCTGCGAGCAGTACTTC. The encoded protein is CASSSRAAKICEQYF.

The chain has TRBV20-1 and TRBJ1-2; 12 bases map to TRBD1. J lost 8 bases, V lost 2 bases, and 6 bases had no gene match. The CDR3 spans 14 residues. Germline V CDR1 and CDR2: DFQATT, SNEGSKA (reference sequence). Written as DNA, the CDR3 is TGCAGTGCTAGACGGGGGACAGGGGGCCTCGGCTACACCTTC. Translated: CSARRGTGGLGYTF.

This clonotype was counted between two and nine times. The chain carries TRBV6-2 or TRBV6-3 and TRBJ2-7; D may be TRBD2 (5 bases). Germline-derived CDR1 and CDR2 are MNHEY and SVGEGT. Trimming pared 7 bases from V and 0 bases from J, leaving 16 bases between. The CDR3 extends over 15 amino acids. CDR3 amino acids: CASNPLLGSSYEQYF. CDR3 DNA: TGTGCCAGCAACCCCTTACTAGGAAGCTCCTACGAGCAGTACTTC.

The sample holds a few counts of this clonotype. The rearrangement links TRBV29-1 to TRBJ1-1, with TRBD1 matching over 7 bases. V shed 7 bases and J 4 bases; nucleotides not matched to a gene: 6. CDR3 length: 12 residues. Germline V lookup: CDR1 SQVTM, CDR2 ANQGSEA. CDR3 DNA: TGCAGCGCTGACAGGGAGGTCACTGAAGCTTTCTTT. Encoded protein: CSADREVTEAFF.

This chain uses TRBV5-1 with TRBJ2-7; 8 bases map to TRBD1. The CDR3 has 16 residues. The junction had 16 bases not matched to a gene; V was cut back by 2 bases and J by 9 bases. The germline V gene has CDR1 SGHRS and CDR2 YFSETQ. The CDR3 is CASSLTLDRDTRVQYF. The CDR3 DNA follows: TGCGCCAGCAGCTTAACCCTGGACAGGGACACTCGGGTGCAGTACTTC.

This clonotype was counted a single time. A read error may be the cause here, since a much bigger clone is one base away. This chain uses TRBV10-3 with TRBJ1-1, with D uncertain. Germline CDR1 is ENHRY and CDR2 is SYGVKD. This CDR3 comprises 15 residues. V was trimmed by 2 bases and J by 0 bases, leaving 10 bases between them. CDR3 sequence reads: CAISEPDLMNTEAFF. The CDR3 nucleotides are TGTGCCATCAGTGAGCCAGATCTTATGAACACTGAAGCTTTCTTT.

This clonotype has more than one count but fewer than ten. This chain joins TRBV28 and TRBJ1-5; tentatively, D is TRBD1 (6 bases). Germline V gives CDR1 MDHEN, CDR2 SYDVKM. The CDR3 runs 16 residues. V was trimmed by 6 bases and J by 3 bases, leaving 18 bases between them. CDR3: CASRSTQGNYNQPQHF. Here the CDR3 DNA reads TGTGCCAGCAGGTCCACTCAGGGGAACTACAATCAGCCCCAGCATTTT.

This clonotype was seen repeatedly, ten times or more. The chain couples TRBV20-1 to TRBJ1-1; D uncertain. Trimming left V 3 bases short and J 0 bases short, with 5 bases between. Germline V gene lookup returns CDR1 DFQATT and CDR2 SNEGSKA (reference sequence). The CDR3 is 12 amino acids. CDR3 nucleotide sequence: TGCAGTGCTAGGCTGGTGAACACTGAAGCTTTCTTT. The encoded protein is CSARLVNTEAFF.

About this clonotype itself: A read error may explain this, as a much larger clone is one base away. As the CDR3 is not closed by the conserved phenylalanine or tryptophan, this likely results from a read error. This sequence joins TRBV6-2 or TRBV6-3 and TRBJ2-7; D unclear. Per germline, CDR1 MNHEY and CDR2 SVGEGT. V was trimmed by 4 bases and J by 3 bases, leaving 4 bases between them. CDR3 length equals 11 residues. The CDR3 DNA reads as TGTGCCAGCAGTTCCGACTACGAGCAGTACCTC. Encoded protein: CASSSDYEQYL.

This clonotype showed up just a few times. This rearrangement joins TRBV7-2 to TRBJ2-4; 11 nucleotides line up with TRBD2. The CDR3 has 17 residues. Germline CDR1 reads SGHTA; CDR2 reads FQGNSA. V dropped 4 bases and J dropped 0; count of bases not matched to a gene: 5. For the CDR3, the DNA is TGTGCCAGCAGCTCCCCGGGACTAGCGGCAGCCAAAAACATTCAGTACTTC. The encoded protein is CASSSPGLAAAKNIQYF.

This chain connects TRBV6-1 to TRBJ2-1; D is possibly TRBD1 or TRBD2 (5 bases each). Germline-derived CDR1 and CDR2 are MNHNS and SASEGT. The CDR3 sequence is 14 residues long. Trimming left V 6 bases short and J 9 bases short, with 18 bases between. This chain's CDR3 is CASRDTGRQSEQFF. The CDR3 DNA is TGTGCCAGCAGAGATACGGGACGCCAAAGTGAGCAGTTCTTC.

The chain links TRBV7-3 to TRBJ1-6; 11 bases are shared with TRBD1. Germline V gives CDR1 SGHTA, CDR2 FQGTGA. The V gene end was trimmed by 3 bases and the J gene end by 9 bases; junction bases not matched to a gene: 1. This CDR3 is built from 14 residues. Here the CDR3 reads CASSLDRGRSPLHF. In DNA, the CDR3 is TGTGCCAGCAGCTTGGACAGGGGGCGTTCACCCCTCCACTTT.

This clonotype was detected ten times or more. V and J are TRBV2 and TRBJ2-2; 8 bases are a match to TRBD1. Trimming cost V 7 bases and J 3 bases; bases outside gene matches: 4. Germline assignment: CDR1 SNHLY and CDR2 FYNNEI. The CDR3 contains 14 residues. The CDR3 nucleotides read TGTGCCAGCAACGCACAGGGGGACACCGGGGAGCTGTTTTTT. Translation gives CASNAQGDTGELFF.

Comments on this clonotype: One end of the junction is discordant with germline, which a read error may explain. The rearrangement joins TRBV6-1 to TRBJ2-7; 8 bases line up with TRBD1. The CDR3 spans 14 residues. Germline CDR1 reads MNHNS; CDR2 reads SASEGT. This CDR3 is CASSAGQGHYEQYF. The CDR3, as DNA: TGTGCCAGCAGCGCAGGACAGGGTCACTACGAACAGTACTTC.

Comments on this clonotype: At one boundary the junction diverges from the germline segment, which might be a read error. This rearrangement joins TRBV5-1 to TRBJ1-4; D ambiguous. CDR1 and CDR2 (germline): SGHRS, YFSETQ. This CDR3 spans 14 amino acids. CDR3 nucleotide sequence: TGCGCCAGCGGCTTGGACGGACCTGGTAAAACGTCGTTTTTT. Protein: CASGLDGPGKTSFF.